This T cell receptor (beta chain) emerged from a study of shared clonotypes between healthy human individuals. Study-wide background: Each donor had three CD4 naive, three CD4 memory, two CD8 naive and one CD8 memory plate.

Profiled with immunoSEQ multiplex PCR; TCRdb holds only in-frame clones, not every one. This table holds 2 million to 2.5 million clones, 93% found once. Germline V gene data show CDR1 as KGHSH and CDR2 as LQKENI. The CDR3 is made up of 15 amino acids. Deletions cut 1 base from V and 0 bases from J, with 9 bases between. A word on this clone: Its antigen remains unknown.

Whole-study results and caveats: A few donors had 5% to 6.5% of their naive CD4 clonotypes in common. Larger richness was generally estimated for naive than memory subsets.

The chain carries TRBV18 and TRBJ1-1; unclear D gene. The sequence was obtained from a man between 18 and 35 years old in good health. Some clones in this sample may be carry-over from other donors' samples. Input material: naive CD4+ T cells from PBMCs. Noted subset: CD45RA+ positively selected. CDR3 region: CASSPQERMNTEAFF. DNA of the CDR3: TGTGCCAGCTCACCACAGGAACGGATGAACACTGAAGCTTTCTTT. The full variable domain, in which reference TRBV18 and TRBJ1-1 provide the parts outside the CDR3, is NAGVMQNPRHLVRRRGQEARLRCSPMKGHSHVYWYRQLPEEGLKFMVYLQKENIIDESGMPKERFSAEFPKEGPSILRIQQVVRGDSAAYFCASSPQERMNTEAFFGQGTRLTVV.